This is a list of T cell receptor beta chains from one sample in a study of blood T cell repertoires in COVID-19. TCRdb's copy holds only in-frame clones and misses some; the assay was immunoSEQ multiplex PCR. The profile shows 200,000 or so clones, approximately 82% of them singletons. The specimen sequenced was peripheral blood. These TCRs come from a human donor with acute or convalescent COVID-19. The donor label of this sample is uncertain. The CDR3 runs from the conserved cysteine through the conserved F or W. A D gene is named only where the DNA matches it firmly. Size is stated for part of the rows, as once, few or many counts, or as a class when the clone is expanded.

-	TRBJ2-3	-	13	TRBV18	TGTGCCAGCTCACGGGCTACTGCAGATACGCAGTATTTT	CASSRATADTQYF
TRBD1	TRBJ1-1	-	14	TRBV18	TGTGCCAGCTCACCGACAGGGTCGAACACTGAAGCTTTCTTT	CASSPTGSNTEAFF
TRBD2	TRBJ2-3	-	19	TRBV27	TGTGCCAGCAGTCCCTATGGGATAGCGGGAGGAGGAGTGACAGATACGCAGTATTTT	CASSPYGIAGGGVTDTQYF
TRBD2	TRBJ2-7	-	15	TRBV7-2	TGTGCCAGCAGCTCCGGACTAGCGGGAGGGGTCGAGCAGTACTTC	CASSSGLAGGVEQYF
TRBD1	TRBJ1-2	-	13	TRBV6-5	TGTGCCAGCAGCCAGGGACAGGGAACTGGCTACACCTTC	CASSQGQGTGYTF
-	TRBJ2-3	-	14	TRBV28	TGTGCCAGTCTAACCCGTGCTAGCACAGATACGCAGTATTTT	CASLTRASTDTQYF
-	TRBJ1-2	few	15	TRBV10-3	TGTGCCATCGCACTGGCGGACACACAACACCATGGCTACACCTTC	CAIALADTQHHGYTF
-	TRBJ2-1	-	16	TRBV28	TGTGCCAGCTCAGGGGTTCAGGAGAGGTCAGGCAATGAGCAGTTCTTC	CASSGVQERSGNEQFF
-	TRBJ2-1	-	15	TRBV11-1	TGTGCCAGCAGCTTAATGGCAGGGTTGTACAATGAGCAGTTCTTC	CASSLMAGLYNEQFF
-	TRBJ2-3	-	16	TRBV9	TGTGCCAGCAGCTACACCGGGAACTGGCGCACAGATACGCAGTATTTT	CASSYTGNWRTDTQYF
-	TRBJ2-3	-	16	TRBV30	TGTGCCTGTAACCCGCAGGGCCGGTATTGGTTGGATACGCAGTATTTT	CACNPQGRYWLDTQYF
-	TRBJ2-7	-	14	TRBV4-2	TGTGCCAGCAGCCGGCAGGGACAAGTCTACGAGCAGTACTTC	CASSRQGQVYEQYF
-	TRBJ1-6	-	14	TRBV19	TGTGCCAGTAGTAGCGGGACTTTGGGTTCACCCCTCCACTTT	CASSSGTLGSPLHF
-	TRBJ1-3	-	15	TRBV7-9	TGTGCCAGCAGCTCGGCGGGGACGGCTGGAAACACCATATATTTT	CASSSAGTAGNTIYF
-	TRBJ2-3	-	14	TRBV21-1	TGTGCCAGCTATTCCAGGGCTCCCACAGATACGCAGTATTTT	CASYSRAPTDTQYF
TRBD2	TRBJ2-3	-	16	TRBV7-6	TGTGCCAGCACCTCAGGATCGGGAGGAGGCACAGATACGCAGTATTTT	CASTSGSGGGTDTQYF